The next 3 T cell receptor beta chains were all read from a single sample in a study of cytomegalovirus exposure and HLA in healthy donors. PCR was performed using 60 Vbeta and 13 Jbeta primers. The protocol was immunoSEQ multiplex PCR, while the TCRdb copy is restricted to in-frame clones and leaves out a portion. The sample holds about 170,000 clones; approximately 79% are singletons and the top ten take about 2.2%. The specimen was PBMCs. These TCRs come from a male donor in good health and CMV-seronegative.

This chain uses TRBV10-3 with TRBJ2-3, with D unclear. Germline V gene lookup returns CDR1 ENHRY and CDR2 SYGVKD. V gave up 2 bases and J gave up 1 base, with 7 bases separating them. The CDR3 contains 14 residues. The chain's CDR3 is CAISERQGTDTQYF. The CDR3 bases are TGTGCCATCAGTGAGAGGCAGGGCACAGATACGCAGTATTTT.

The chain has TRBV11-2 and TRBJ2-3; D gene unclear. From germline, CDR1 is SGHAT and CDR2 FQNNGV. V was shortened by 5 bases and J by 4 bases, with 10 bases between the two germline ends. This CDR3 is 13 amino acids long. The CDR3 sequence: CASSPVGSDTQYF. In nucleotides, the CDR3 is TGTGCCAGCAGCCCGGTGGGCTCAGATACGCAGTATTTT.

The genes are TRBV6-5 and TRBJ2-7; the D gene is possibly TRBD1 (5 bases). Germline CDR1 is MNHEY and CDR2 is SVGAGI. The CDR3 has 13 residues. V shed 2 bases and J shed 7 bases, with 12 bases lying between them. This CDR3 reads CASSYDPGIEQYF. The CDR3 DNA reads TGTGCCAGCAGTTACGATCCAGGGATAGAGCAGTACTTC.